The 11 T cell receptor beta chains reported below all come from one sample, sequenced in a study of blood T cell repertoires in COVID-19. Sequenced by immunoSEQ multiplex PCR; TCRdb stores in-frame clones only, minus some. The sample includes about 280,000 clones, 85% seen only once; the top ten take roughly 2.5%. The sample comprised PBMCs or T cells enriched from blood (not recorded which). The source of these receptors is a woman between 45 and 60 years old who had recovered from COVID-19.

The genes are TRBV3-1 (or the pseudogene TRBV3-2) and TRBJ1-1; 7 bases are a match to TRBD1. The V gene's germline CDR1 is LGHDT and CDR2 YNNKEL (reference sequence). CDR3 length equals 17 residues. V shed 3 bases, J shed 4 bases, and the junction held 14 bases outside the gene matches. The chain's CDR3 is CASSHLRDSAAGTEAFF. The DNA of the CDR3 is TGTGCCAGCAGCCATCTCCGGGACAGCGCCGCGGGCACTGAAGCTTTCTTT.

The rearrangement links TRBV7-9 to TRBJ1-2; 9 bases fit TRBD1. Unmatched junction bases numbered 10, after V lost 7 bases and J lost 4 bases. Germline V gene sequence: CDR1 SEHNR, CDR2 FQNEAQ (reference sequence). The CDR3 length is 15 residues. The CDR3 loop reads CASTPRDRAGYGYTF. The CDR3 nucleotides are TGTGCCAGCACCCCCCGGGACAGGGCCGGCTATGGCTACACCTTC.

This clone has only a few counts. This chain uses TRBV6-5 with TRBJ1-1; TRBD1 is a possible D gene (6 bases). Trimming removed 4 bases at V and 2 bases at J, with 11 bases between. Germline CDR1 reads MNHEY; CDR2 reads SVGAGI. This CDR3 contains 14 residues. The CDR3 protein is CASSSKTGNTEAFF. CDR3 in DNA: TGTGCCAGCAGTTCCAAGACAGGAAACACTGAAGCTTTCTTT.

The V and J genes are TRBV7-3 and TRBJ2-1; D is ambiguous. Germline CDR1 SGHTA, CDR2 FQGTGA. The V gene lost 5 bases and the J gene lost 0 bases, with 11 bases spanning the gap. There are 15 residues in the CDR3. CDR3 nucleotides: TGTGCCAGCAGCCTCGACTTGAGCTCCTACAATGAGCAGTTCTTC. As protein: CASSLDLSSYNEQFF.

This chain connects TRBV7-9 to TRBJ1-2, with 8 bases identical to TRBD1. V was pared by 5 bases and J by 2 bases, with 7 bases of the junction left unmatched. Germline V gene sequence: CDR1 SEHNR, CDR2 FQNEAQ (reference sequence). This CDR3 spans 15 amino acids. CDR3 bases: TGTGCCAGCAGCAACCTCGACAGGGGCAACTATGGCTACACCTTC. It translates to CASSNLDRGNYGYTF.

This chain connects TRBV5-1 to TRBJ2-3, with D perhaps TRBD1 (6 bases). In germline, CDR1 is SGHRS, CDR2 YFSETQ. V was cut by 4 bases and J by 4 bases, with 13 bases left in between. The CDR3 is 14 residues long. In DNA, the CDR3 is TGCGCCAGCAGCGGTGGGGGCGCGGCAGATACGCAGTATTTT. Its protein product is CASSGGGAADTQYF.

This clone was detected only once. This rearrangement joins TRBV7-8 to TRBJ1-1; no firm D call. Trimming took off 6 bases at V and 4 bases at J, with 15 bases between the two ends. The CDR3 spans 14 residues. Germline assignment: CDR1 SGHVS and CDR2 FQNEAQ. CDR3 amino acids: CASSQTRGVTEAFF. CDR3 sequence (DNA): TGTGCCAGCAGTCAAACTCGAGGTGTCACTGAAGCTTTCTTT.

This chain connects TRBV18 to TRBJ1-2; D is possibly TRBD1 (6 bases). In germline, CDR1 is KGHSH, CDR2 LQKENI. The CDR3 is 17 residues long. The V end lost 2 bases, the J end lost 2 bases, and 18 bases lay between the germline ends. The CDR3: CASSPSGTPLQNYGYTF. In nucleotides, the CDR3 is TGTGCCAGCTCACCATCAGGGACACCCCTCCAGAACTATGGCTACACCTTC.

The rearrangement uses TRBV5-4 and TRBJ2-7, with 8 bases matching TRBD1. Germline loops: CDR1 SGHNT, CDR2 YYREEE (reference sequence). Germline trimming cut 4 bases from V and 5 bases from J; bases unmatched to any gene: 5. The CDR3 is 13 amino acids. CDR3 region: CASSVQGVNEQYF. The CDR3 bases are TGTGCCAGCAGCGTACAGGGGGTGAACGAGCAGTACTTC.

The genes are TRBV6-1 and TRBJ1-2; tentative D call: TRBD1 (6 bases). V was clipped by 3 bases and J by 5 bases, with 10 bases between them. Germline V gene data show CDR1 as MNHNS and CDR2 as SASEGT. This CDR3 has 13 amino acids. The CDR3: CASSDNQGYGYTF. The CDR3 DNA is TGTGCCAGCAGTGATAATCAGGGGTATGGCTACACCTTC.

The chain combines TRBV6-2 or TRBV6-3 with TRBJ1-1; D perhaps matches TRBD1 (6 bases). Trimming removed 4 bases from V and 13 bases from J, with 19 bases in between. Germline V lookup: CDR1 MNHEY, CDR2 SVGEGT. This CDR3 region has 13 residues. CDR3 sequence: CASSWKSRGAFFF. The CDR3 DNA sequence: TGTGCCAGCAGTTGGAAATCGCGGGGGGCATTTTTCTTT.